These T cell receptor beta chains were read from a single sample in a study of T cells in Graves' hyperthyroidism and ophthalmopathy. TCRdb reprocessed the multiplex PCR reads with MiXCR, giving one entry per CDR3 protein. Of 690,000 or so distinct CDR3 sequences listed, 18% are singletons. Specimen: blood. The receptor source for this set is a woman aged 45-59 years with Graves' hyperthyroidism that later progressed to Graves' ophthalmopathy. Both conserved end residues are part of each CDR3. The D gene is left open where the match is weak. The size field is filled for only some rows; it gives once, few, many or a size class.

CDR3: CASSEAGFYGYTF; DNA: TGTGCCAGCAGTGAGGCAGGGTTCTATGGCTACACCTTC; J: TRBJ1-2; size: .; D: .; V: TRBV6-1
CDR3: CASSKRDGRADTQYF; DNA: TGTGCCAGCAGTAAAAGGGACGGGAGGGCAGATACGCAGTATTTT; J: TRBJ2-3; size: many; D: TRBD2; V: TRBV12-3/TRBV12-4
CDR3: CASSLGRAQNSPLHF; DNA: TGCGCCAGCAGCTTGGGGAGGGCGCAGAATTCACCCCTCCACTTT; J: TRBJ1-6; size: many; D: .; V: TRBV5-1
CDR3: CASSVRGRRRIGYTF; DNA: TGTGCCAGCAGTGTTAGGGGACGGAGGCGAATCGGCTACACCTTC; J: TRBJ1-2; size: many; D: .; V: TRBV6-1
CDR3: CASSSPSGVSTGELFF; DNA: TGTGCCAGTAGTTCCCCTAGCGGGGTGAGCACCGGGGAGCTGTTTTTT; J: TRBJ2-2; size: few; D: TRBD2; V: TRBV19
CDR3: CASSSSGTGVVEQYF; DNA: TGTGCCAGCAGCTCCTCCGGGACAGGGGTCGTCGAGCAGTACTTC; J: TRBJ2-7; size: many; D: TRBD1; V: TRBV7-9
CDR3: CASINSGGGQPQHF; DNA: TGTGCCAGCATTAACTCAGGGGGTGGGCAGCCCCAGCATTTT; J: TRBJ1-5; size: many; D: TRBD1; V: TRBV6-1
CDR3: CASSQGDSNSPLHF; DNA: TGCGCCAGCAGCCAAGGGGACAGTAATTCACCCCTCCACTTT; J: TRBJ1-6; size: .; D: TRBD1; V: TRBV4-1
CDR3: CASSLETGVKETQYF; DNA: TGCGCCAGCAGCTTGGAGACGGGGGTAAAGGAGACCCAGTACTTC; J: TRBJ2-5; size: .; D: .; V: TRBV5-1
CDR3: CASQPGPTNEKLFF; DNA: TGTGCCAGCCAACCCGGGCCAACTAATGAAAAACTGTTTTTT; J: TRBJ1-4; size: many; D: .; V: TRBV12-3/TRBV12-4
CDR3: CSVEVAGSRNQPQHF; DNA: TGCAGCGTTGAGGTGGCGGGCAGCCGGAACCAGCCCCAGCATTTT; J: TRBJ1-5; size: .; D: .; V: TRBV29-1
CDR3: CSPRDMEYEKLFF; DNA: TGCAGTCCCCGGGACATGGAATACGAAAAACTGTTTTTT; J: TRBJ1-4; size: few; D: .; V: TRBV20-1
CDR3: CASSEEETLGTEAFF; DNA: TGTGCCAGCAGTGAAGAGGAAACGCTGGGCACTGAAGCTTTCTTT; J: TRBJ1-1; size: .; D: .; V: TRBV6-1
CDR3: CASSSRGAPDTQYF; DNA: TGTGCCAGCAGTTCCCGGGGGGCTCCAGATACGCAGTATTTT; J: TRBJ2-3; size: .; D: .; V: TRBV28
CDR3: CASSLGREDGYTF; DNA: TGTGCCAGCAGCTTAGGCCGGGAAGATGGCTACACCTTC; J: TRBJ1-2; size: many; D: .; V: TRBV7-9
CDR3: CASSLWAQGDYEQYF; DNA: TGTGCCAGCAGCCTATGGGCCCAGGGAGACTACGAGCAGTACTTC; J: TRBJ2-7; size: .; D: .; V: TRBV14
CDR3: CASRPVDSSYNSPLHF; DNA: TGTGCCAGCAGACCCGTGGACAGCTCCTATAATTCACCCCTCCACTTT; J: TRBJ1-6; size: many; D: .; V: TRBV6-1